The T cell receptor beta chain described here comes from a study of T cells in Graves' hyperthyroidism and ophthalmopathy (dated by TCRdb to the late 2010s). In the study overall: Peripheral blood samples were taken at the time of initial diagnosis, prior to any treatment. A discovery cohort of about a hundred patients, about 40 with Graves' ophthalmopathy and about 58 with stable Graves' hyperthyroidism, was used to find distinguishing TCR V-J signatures. Prospective prediction of ophthalmopathy was tested in an independent validation cohort consisting of some 18 hyperthyroidism patients and 15 or so patients who later progressed to ophthalmopathy. The 100 discovery patients were divided at random into training and test sets in a 7:3 ratio. The study also compared thyroid tissue and blood T-cell repertoires from over 5 Graves' hyperthyroidism patients. Once sampling was done, hyperthyroidism patients were given methimazole at a starting dose of 30 mg daily, whereas ophthalmopathy patients were given high-dose intravenous methylprednisolone. TCR Vbeta CDR3 sequencing of fewer than 150 peripheral blood samples (roughly 43 ophthalmopathy, over 70 hyperthyroidism and approximately 17 progressor patients) is reported in the paper. Results and caveats for the whole study, not just this receptor: A model built on a 13 V-J signature distinguished ophthalmopathy from stable hyperthyroidism, reaching around 88% sensitivity and about 81% specificity in cross-validation and 80%/75% in testing. During validation, the model predicted progression to ophthalmopathy a median of about 5.9 months ahead of onset, with more than 60% sensitivity and about 72% specificity. Sample size was not statistically predetermined, and investigators were not blinded to group allocation. Most expanded thyroid clonotypes (frequency above 0.001) were also detected in blood, a finding suggesting that blood repertoires may reflect thyroid immune responses.

The sample holds many counts of this clonotype. What antigen it recognizes has not been identified. No much larger clone is present one base from it, and per-base qualities are unavailable. Stable Graves' hyperthyroidism was defined as the absence of progression to ophthalmopathy over 18 months of follow-up. Hyperthyroidism patients were aged 18 to 65 years and newly diagnosed, with disease duration of less than 2 months. Exclusion was applied to patients with uncontrolled infections, other autoimmune diseases, pregnancy or lactation. Diagnoses were based on clinical symptoms, serum thyroxine and TRAb, thyroid ultrasound and orbital computed tomography. PBMCs were separated from under 12 ml of fresh peripheral blood using Ficoll-Paque density gradient centrifugation. Trizol reagent was used to extract total RNA, and RNA quality was then checked on an Agilent 2100 Bioanalyzer. Amplification of TCR beta CDR3 regions was carried out from RNA transcripts. The first round of RT-PCR for the TCR CDR3 was performed with the HTBI primer set and the Qiagen OneStep RT-PCR kit. Libraries were constructed in a second round of multiplex PCR, after which size selection and purification were performed. Libraries were sequenced paired-end with 100 bp reads on an Illumina HiSeq2000. The authors' analysis ran thus. SOAPnuke was used to process the raw data, removing reads that contained adapters or uncalled bases, had a mean Phred below 15, or lacked an exact match to the constant primer or identifier. COPE v1.2.5 was used to merge high-quality paired reads, and clonotypes were defined as unique nucleotide sequences. MiTCR v1.1 was used to align clonotypes to the IMGT TRBV, TRBD and TRBJ reference segments. Analysis was restricted to V-J combinations with a frequency above 0.0001, which covered roughly 99% of repertoires. A TCS score was defined as the ratio between F50 (clonal expansion) and ExV (chaos), using BLOSUM62-based TCRdist between CDR3 peptides within each V-J. Welch's t-statistics and random forest reduced approximately 520 V-J features to 13, which were used in a naive Bayes classifier (R e1071). The public reads were run again by TCRdb, first through fastp at Q25 and then through MiXCR, and only productive beta chains were kept. Each record represents a unique CDR3 protein, reported with the most common genes and DNA among its rows. TCRdb, not the authors, supplied the V and J calls. The sample includes around 690,000 distinct CDR3 sequences, with roughly 17% observed a single time. Around a sixth of the sample goes to the ten largest clones.

Trimming at the junction amounts to 4 bases on V and 0 bases on J, and the germline ends lie 16 bases apart. The CDR3 holds 16 amino acids from the cysteine to the phenylalanine. Just the 48-base CDR3 DNA is kept, in frame starting at base 1. Looking up the germline V gene yields CDR1 SGHRS and CDR2 YFSETQ. Sequencing was done on a sample of blood. The sequence was collected from a man aged 45 to 65 with Graves' hyperthyroidism. The chain joins TRBV5-1 to TRBJ1-2, with a tentative D gene TRBD1 over 5 matching bases. The nucleotide sequence reads TGCGCCAGCAGCGGCAGTGTGGGGCAAGCTAACTATGGCTACACCTTC. This codes for CASSGSVGQANYGYTF.